The 30 T cell receptor beta chains below all came from one sample that was sequenced in a study of tumor-infiltrating lymphocytes in primary liver carcinoma. Using a constant-region primer together with ProtoScript II reverse transcriptase, TCR beta cDNA was made from approximately 0.55 ug of total RNA. Three rounds of nested multiplex PCR with slightly modified ARM-PCR produced TCR beta libraries. Each of the first two PCR rounds ran 9 to 11 cycles with TRBV1-TRBV30 forward and C-beta reverse primers. MiXCR, applied by TCRdb to the multiplex PCR reads, yields one record per CDR3 protein. This table holds 95,000 to 100,000 distinct CDR3 sequences, around 73% found once. From roughly 21-30 mg of unsorted bulk tissue, DNA and RNA were co-extracted together. Sequencing was done on a sample of liver tumor tissue from sampling region 2. Noted subset: tumor region T2, inferior pole. The receptors were gathered from a woman aged 55-70 years with primary liver carcinoma and hepatitis B virus infection.

This clonotype was recorded many times. The chain links TRBV28 to TRBJ1-1, with D tentatively TRBD1 (5 bases). Germline V CDR1 and CDR2: MDHEN, SYDVKM. Trimming stripped 4 bases from V and 4 bases from J, with 13 bases between. This CDR3 is built from 14 residues. CDR3 DNA: TGTGCCAGCAGTTGGACAAGGTCGGGCACTGAAGCTTTCTTT. Its translation is CASSWTRSGTEAFF.

This clonotype was seen many times. The V call is TRBV6-6, the J call TRBJ2-7, with D uncertain. The CDR3 loop spans 12 amino acids. V was clipped by 11 bases and J by 0 bases, with 11 bases between them. Germline CDR1 is MNHNY and CDR2 is SVGAGI (reference sequence). The CDR3 sequence is CASEASSYEQYF. The CDR3 bases are TGTGCCTCAGAGGCGAGCTCCTACGAGCAGTACTTC.

CDR3 DNA sequence: TGTATCAGCAGTTTTCGGGGCTCTGGAAACACCATATATTTT. Translation gives CISSFRGSGNTIYF. The J gene is TRBJ1-3, the V gene TRBV12-3 or TRBV12-4; unclear D gene. There are 14 residues in the CDR3.

In the case of this clonotype: A much larger clone sits a single nucleotide away, making a read error possible. The gene calls are TRBV6-1 and TRBJ2-4; 12 bases are a match to TRBD1. From germline, CDR1 is MNHNS and CDR2 SASEGT. The CDR3 length is 16 residues. Trimming removed 7 bases from V and 12 bases from J; junction bases left unmatched: 16. The CDR3 loop is CASTEGTGGWRDNQYF. The CDR3 bases are TGTGCCAGCACTGAGGGGACAGGGGGCTGGAGGGACAATCAGTACTTC.

In its sample, this clonotype was seen once. At one of its ends the junction is not consistent with the germline gene, which may arise from a read error. The chain carries TRBV29-1 and TRBJ1-2, with D possibly matching TRBD1 (5 bases). This CDR3 spans 12 amino acids. The germline V gene encodes CDR1 SQVTM and CDR2 ANQGSEA. The CDR3 protein is CSVVGTIYGYTF. In DNA, the CDR3 is TGCAGCGTTGTCGGGACTATCTATGGCTACACCTTT. Full variable domain (outside the CDR3, taken from reference TRBV29-1 and TRBJ1-2): SAVISQKPSRDICQRGTSLTIQCQVDSQVTMMFWYRQQPGQSLTLIATANQGSEATYESGFVIDKFPISRPNLTFSTLTVSNMSPEDSSIYLCSVVGTIYGYTFGSGTRLTVV.

The rearrangement uses TRBV6-2 or TRBV6-3 and TRBJ2-1, with D unresolved. Germline V gene sequence: CDR1 MNHEY, CDR2 SVGEGT. The CDR3 is 13 residues long. V gave up 10 bases and J gave up 5 bases, with 15 bases separating them. CDR3 bases: TGTGCCATCACGGTGATTGCAAACAATGAGCAGTTCTTC. Translating it yields CAITVIANNEQFF.

A note on this clonotype: One end of the junction fails to match germline, which may point to a read error. The chain uses TRBV11-2 and TRBJ2-5; D perhaps matches TRBD2 (5 bases). This CDR3 comprises 16 residues. Germline lookup yields CDR1 SGHAT and CDR2 FQNNGV. The CDR3 DNA sequence: TGTGCCAGCAGATACTCCCGTGGTAGCGAGAGAGAGACCCAGAACTTC. This encodes CASRYSRGSERETQNF.

Comments on this clonotype: The limits of the CDR3 on the DNA are not certain, so only TCRdb's listed CDR3 is given. The CDR3 spells CASSLTHGQGYRCEQYF. The chain joins TRBV11-2 to TRBJ2-1; the table calls TRBD1, which could not be checked here. The CDR3 is 17 residues long, counting both termini. Germline CDR1 is SGHAT and CDR2 is FQNNGV.

This rearrangement joins TRBV7-9 to TRBJ2-7, with 11 nucleotides matching TRBD1. This CDR3 region has 16 residues. Germline assignment: CDR1 SEHNR and CDR2 FQNEAQ (reference sequence). Germline trimming cut 2 bases from V and 2 bases from J; bases unmatched to any gene: 5. Here the CDR3 DNA reads TGTGCCAGCAGCTTATTTGGACAGGGGGCCCCCTACGAGCAGTACTTC. Translating it yields CASSLFGQGAPYEQYF.

The chain employs TRBV7-2 and TRBJ2-7; 10 bases are a match to TRBD1. V trimming: 9 bases; J trimming: 7 bases; junction bases outside the gene matches: 12. The CDR3 covers 14 residues. Germline CDR1 and CDR2: SGHTA and FQGNSA. The CDR3 here is CARSQDRGPREQYF. CDR3 coding DNA: TGTGCCAGGAGTCAAGACAGGGGGCCGCGGGAGCAGTACTTC.

Points on this clonotype: One end of the junction varies from germline; a read error may be responsible. The V call is TRBV11-1, the J call TRBJ2-7, with 7 nucleotides matching TRBD1. The CDR3 sequence is 15 residues long. CDR1 and CDR2 from the germline V gene are SGHAT and FQDESV (reference sequence). The CDR3 loop reads CPSSYLQGSSYELYF. As DNA, the CDR3 is TGTCCCAGCAGCTACCTACAGGGGTCGTCCTACGAGCTGTACTTC.

Comments on this clonotype: Without the conserved terminal phenylalanine or tryptophan, this CDR3 likely stems from a read error. The chain combines TRBV12-3 or TRBV12-4 with TRBJ2-3; possibly TRBD2 for D (5 bases). CDR3 length equals 15 residues. Trimming pared 6 bases from V and 3 bases from J, leaving 16 bases between. CDR3 region: CASSLRAGNTDTQYL. The CDR3 DNA reads as TGTGCCAGCAGCCTAAGGGCCGGGAATACAGATACGCAGTATCTT.

This clonotype was found a few times. The chain is built from TRBV4-1 and TRBJ1-5; D might be TRBD1 (5 bases). The CDR3 covers 15 residues. The germline CDR1 and CDR2 sequences are MGHRA and YSYEKL. CDR3 loop: CISSQAMGLNQPQHF. The DNA for the CDR3 is TGCATCAGCAGCCAAGCGATGGGGCTAAATCAGCCCCAGCATTTT.

Comment on this clonotype: The junction departs from germline at one end; a sequencing error may be responsible. The V call is TRBV6-5, the J call TRBJ2-3; D perhaps matches TRBD2 (5 bases). Looked up from germline, CDR1 is MNHEY and CDR2 is SVGAGI. The CDR3 spans 14 residues. The CDR3 protein is CASSPSPRGGTQYF. DNA of the CDR3: TGTGCAAGCAGTCCTAGCCCTCGTGGCGGTACACAGTATTTT.

CDR3 nucleotide sequence: TGTGCCAGCAGCTTAGATCCGATCAGGGCACTGCGCTACTGCTACACCTTC. This gives the protein CASSLDPIRALRYCYTF. This sequence joins TRBV11-2 and TRBJ1-2; TRBD1 might be the D (5 bases). CDR3 length: 17 amino acids. The V and J ends lost 0 bases and 9 bases respectively, with 23 bases between them. Germline-derived CDR1 and CDR2 are SGHAT and FQNNGV.

The chain has TRBV2 and TRBJ1-4; TRBD1 matches at 7 bases. V dropped 5 bases and J dropped 8; count of bases not matched to a gene: 8. The length of the CDR3 is 14 residues. In germline, CDR1 is SNHLY, CDR2 FYNNEI. CDR3 sequence (DNA): TGTGCCAGCAGTTCACAGGGGATCGGAGAAAAACTGTTTTTT. Its translation is CASSSQGIGEKLFF.

On this clonotype: One base away lies a much larger clone, so this may be a sequencing read error. The chain recombines TRBV5-1 with TRBJ2-7; TRBD2 agrees at 14 bases. V trimming: 3 bases; J trimming: 5 bases; junction bases outside the gene matches: 4. This CDR3 comprises 15 residues. The germline V gene has CDR1 SGHRS and CDR2 YFSETQ. CDR3 residues: CASSSGTSGGHEQYF. CDR3 DNA sequence: TGCGCCAGCAGCTCCGGGACTAGCGGGGGCCACGAGCAGTACTTC. Full variable domain (remainder filled in from reference TRBV5-1 and TRBJ2-7): KAGVTQTPRYLIKTRGQQVTLSCSPISGHRSVSWYQQTPGQGLQFLFEYFSETQRNKGNFPGRFSGRQFSNSRSEMNVSTLELGDSALYLCASSSGTSGGHEQYFGPGTRLTVT.

Note on this clonotype: Being one base from a much bigger clone, this may be a read error. The chain links TRBV18 to TRBJ2-7; 7 bases align to TRBD2. The CDR3 covers 13 residues. V gave up 8 bases and J gave up 6 bases; unmatched junction bases: 10. Looked up from germline, CDR1 is KGHSH and CDR2 is LQKENI. The CDR3 reads CASPPGRRGEQYF. The CDR3 nucleotides are TGTGCCAGCCCGCCCGGGAGGCGCGGCGAGCAGTACTTC. Variable domain in full (rest from reference TRBV18 and TRBJ2-7): NAGVMQNPRHLVRRRGQEARLRCSPMKGHSHVYWYRQLPEEGLKFMVYLQKENIIDESGMPKERFSAEFPKEGPSILRIQQVVRGDSAAYFCASPPGRRGEQYFGPGTRLTVT.

Worth noting for this clonotype: The junction differs from germline at one of its ends, possibly a read error. The rearrangement joins TRBV20-1 to TRBJ2-7; TRBD1 is a possible D gene (6 bases). The germline gives CDR1 DFQATT, CDR2 SNEGSKA (reference sequence). CDR3 size: 13 residues. In nucleotides, the CDR3 is TGCAGTGCCGGGACACCGGGGACCTACGAGCGGTACTTC. Amino acid sequence: CSAGTPGTYERYF.

The sample holds many counts of this clonotype. The chain has TRBV6-5 and TRBJ2-5, with TRBD2 matching 11 bases. The CDR3 has 17 residues. J gave up 9 bases and V 4 bases, and 16 bases lay outside the gene matches. Germline V gene lookup returns CDR1 MNHEY and CDR2 SVGAGI. The DNA of the CDR3 is TGTGCCAGCAGTTCCCGCTCTAGCGGGGGGAACCAGGGGGCCCAGTACTTC. This translates into CASSSRSSGGNQGAQYF.

This clonotype was detected once. Just one base apart from a much larger clone, this may be a read error. V and J are TRBV5-6 and TRBJ2-1; D remains ambiguous. Germline assignment: CDR1 SGHDT and CDR2 YYEEEE. The CDR3 has 13 amino acids. The V gene lost 6 bases and the J gene lost 4 bases, with 11 bases spanning the gap. As DNA, the CDR3 is TGTGCCAGCAACCCAGCACAGTACAATGAGCAGTTCTTC. It encodes CASNPAQYNEQFF. Looking up the rest from reference TRBV5-6 and TRBJ2-1 gives the full variable domain: DAGVTQSPTHLIKTRGQQVTLRCSPKSGHDTVSWYQQALGQGPQFIFQYYEEEERQRGNFPDRFSGHQFPNYSSELNVNALLLGDSALYLCASNPAQYNEQFFGPGTRLTVL.

This clonotype was found many times. The J gene is TRBJ2-1, the V gene TRBV5-4; D call uncertain. The CDR3 runs to 11 residues. Germline V gene lookup returns CDR1 SGHNT and CDR2 YYREEE (reference sequence). Trimming removed 5 bases at V and 3 bases at J, with 3 bases between. This chain's CDR3 is CASRLYNEQFF. DNA of the CDR3: TGTGCCAGCAGACTCTACAATGAGCAGTTCTTC.

Turning to this clonotype: Compared with germline, one end of the junction differs, possibly owing to a read error. The genes are TRBV11-1 and TRBJ2-7; a weak D match, TRBD2 (6 bases). The germline V gene has CDR1 SGHAT and CDR2 FQDESV (reference sequence). This CDR3 has 15 amino acids. The CDR3 is CASSHRKAGLREQYF. The CDR3 bases are TGTGCCAGCAGCCATCGGAAAGCAGGACTACGCGAGCAATACTTC. Filled out from reference TRBV11-1 and TRBJ2-7, the complete variable domain reads EAEVAQSPRYKITEKSQAVAFWCDPISGHATLYWYRQILGQGPELLVQFQDESVVDDSQLPKDRFSAERLKGVDSTLKIQPAELGDSAMYLCASSHRKAGLREQYFGPGTRLTVT.

Ten or more counts support this clonotype. The chain recombines TRBV12-3 or TRBV12-4 with TRBJ1-2; 8 bases match TRBD1. V gave up 6 bases and J gave up 4 bases; unmatched junction bases: 13. The CDR3 runs to 16 residues. The DNA of the CDR3 is TGTGCCAGCAGGGCCGTTAGGACAGGGAGCGCCTATGGCTACACCTTC. This sequence encodes CASRAVRTGSAYGYTF.

Concerning this clonotype: A single base separates this from a much larger clone, so it may be a read error. V and J are TRBV6-5 and TRBJ2-6, with unresolved D. The CDR3 runs to 12 residues. Germline lookup yields CDR1 MNHEY and CDR2 SVGAGI. Written as DNA, the CDR3 is TGTGTCAGCAGCCCAGAGACCAACGTCCTGACTTTC. This translates into CVSSPETNVLTF.

V and J are TRBV14 and TRBJ2-1, with D tentatively TRBD1 (5 bases). The CDR3 loop spans 13 amino acids. V gave up 2 bases and J gave up 12 bases, with 14 bases separating them. Germline CDR1 is SGHDN and CDR2 is FVKESK. In DNA form, the CDR3 reads TGTGCCAGCAGCCAACGACAGCTGAGTGTGCAGTTCTTC. Protein sequence: CASSQRQLSVQFF.

This chain links TRBV10-2 with TRBJ1-2, with unresolved D. The CDR3 is 11 amino acids. Germline lookup yields CDR1 WSHSY and CDR2 SAAADI. Trimming left V 7 bases short and J 13 bases short, with 16 bases between. CDR3 nucleotide sequence: TGCGCCAGCAATACCGGGAGGGTGACCACCTTC. Its protein product is CASNTGRVTTF.

About this clonotype itself: This may be a read error: a much more frequent sequence differs by one nucleotide. The chain has TRBV30 and TRBJ2-1; D ambiguous. CDR1 is GTSNPN, CDR2 SVGIG, per germline (reference sequence). V shed 4 bases and J shed 5 bases, with 6 bases lying between them. CDR3 size: 11 residues. CDR3 in amino acids: CAWNVNNEQFF. The CDR3 region has the DNA TGTGCCTGGAATGTAAACAATGAGCAGTTCTTC.

Points on this clonotype: At one of its ends the junction is not consistent with the germline gene, which may arise from a read error. V is TRBV11-2 and J is TRBJ1-3, with D unresolved. The CDR3 is 13 residues long. The germline V gene has CDR1 SGHAT and CDR2 FQNNGV. DNA for the CDR3: TGTGCCAGCAGCTTAACAGCTGGAAGCACCATATATTTC. It specifies CASSLTAGSTIYF.

This clonotype was seen at least ten times. This rearrangement joins TRBV28 to TRBJ1-1; 7 bases fit TRBD1. V dropped 2 bases and J dropped 2; count of bases not matched to a gene: 5. The V gene's germline CDR1 is MDHEN and CDR2 SYDVKM. The CDR3 runs to 15 residues. The CDR3 reads CASSLGGGANTEAFF. In nucleotides, the CDR3 is TGTGCCAGCAGTTTAGGAGGGGGCGCAAACACTGAAGCTTTCTTT.